This T cell receptor beta chain was documented in a study of Ad26.COV2.S vaccination and SARS-CoV-2 variants. Some clones are missing from TCRdb's copy, which holds only in-frame ones; the method was immunoSEQ multiplex PCR. The sample has about 180,000 clones, around 88% seen once. A remark on this clone: The antigen remains undetermined.

With 6 bases removed from V and 2 bases from J, the gap between germline ends came to 13 bases. Germline V gives CDR1 SQVTM, CDR2 ANQGSEA. The CDR3 runs to 13 residues. Notes on the study in general: A substantial breadth of spike-specific CD8+ and CD4+ T cell responses after vaccination has been reported. Vaccine recipients posted higher spike-specific TCR breadth than their placebo counterparts. Possible underestimation of total T cell responses by the TCR breadth and depth analyses was noted.

Sequencing was performed on peripheral blood, taken after recovery from COVID-19. This clonotype was obtained from a human donor who had recovered from COVID-19. The rearrangement joins TRBV29-1 to TRBJ1-2; unclear D gene. CDR3 amino acids: CSVETGYNYGYTF. The CDR3 DNA reads as TGCAGCGTAGAAACGGGATACAACTATGGCTACACCTTC.